The 19 T cell receptor beta chains below all came from one sample that was sequenced in a study of T cell changes during pregnancy in multiple sclerosis. Sequencing used immunoSEQ multiplex PCR; TCRdb keeps in-frame clones, though not all of them. Seen here are 90,000 or so clones, roughly 90% observed once, and the top ten hold 1.5% to 1.9%. The specimen was peripheral blood, collected in the first trimester of pregnancy. The receptors were sampled from a female donor with multiple sclerosis, enrolled in a pregnancy study.

The chain combines TRBV6-1 with TRBJ1-5; weak D call: TRBD1 (6 bases). From germline, CDR1 is MNHNS and CDR2 SASEGT. V dropped 6 bases and J dropped 0 bases, with 12 bases sitting between them. This CDR3 is built from 15 residues. The DNA for the CDR3 is TGTGCCAGCAGAGAACAGGGTTATAGCAATCAGCCCCAGCATTTT. It specifies CASREQGYSNQPQHF.

This clone was seen just once. The chain carries TRBV11-3 and TRBJ2-1; D perhaps matches TRBD2 (7 bases). The CDR3 covers 16 residues. Trimming cost V 5 bases and J 3 bases, with 17 bases left between them. CDR1 SGHNT and CDR2 YENEEA come from the germline V gene. The CDR3: CASSGGGPLNYNEQFF. The DNA for the CDR3 is TGTGCCAGCAGCGGGGGGGGGCCCCTGAACTACAATGAGCAGTTCTTC.

This chain joins TRBV5-4 and TRBJ2-5, with 7 nucleotides matching TRBD2. CDR1 and CDR2 from the germline V gene are SGHNT and YYREEE (reference sequence). Trimming removed 5 bases from V and 5 bases from J; junction bases left unmatched: 9. The CDR3 consists of 14 residues. The CDR3 spells CASSPLASPETQYF. The CDR3 coding sequence is TGTGCCAGCAGTCCACTAGCGTCCCCCGAGACCCAGTACTTC.

CDR3 in amino acids: CASSYPLAGETQYF. For the CDR3, the DNA is TGTGCCAGCAGTTACCCACTAGCAGGAGAGACCCAGTACTTC. The J gene is TRBJ2-5, the V gene TRBV6-5; TRBD2 is a possible D gene (6 bases). With 2 bases removed from V and 4 bases from J, the gap between germline ends came to 11 bases. Germline V lookup: CDR1 MNHEY, CDR2 SVGAGI. CDR3 length: 14 amino acids.

The chain recombines TRBV13 with TRBJ2-1, with TRBD2 matching over 14 bases. Germline V gives CDR1 PRHDT, CDR2 FYEKMQ (reference sequence). The CDR3 covers 16 residues. V shed 4 bases, J shed 8 bases, and the junction held 7 bases outside the gene matches. In DNA form, the CDR3 reads TGTGCCAGCAGCTCCCTCGGGACTAGCGGGAGCGATGAGCAGTTCTTC. It specifies CASSSLGTSGSDEQFF.

V usage is TRBV29-1 and J usage is TRBJ2-1; perhaps TRBD2 as D (6 bases). The germline V gene has CDR1 SQVTM and CDR2 ANQGSEA. The CDR3 extends over 14 amino acids. CDR3 region: CSHFSGLAYNEQFF. As DNA, the CDR3 is TGCAGTCACTTTTCGGGACTGGCTTACAATGAGCAGTTCTTC.

The DNA of the CDR3 is TGTGCCAGTAGTCTACAGGGGAAGGACACAGATACGCAGTATTTT. As protein: CASSLQGKDTDTQYF. V is TRBV19 and J is TRBJ2-3; TRBD1 agrees at 7 bases. CDR3 length: 15 residues. Germline V gene sequence: CDR1 LNHDA, CDR2 SQIVND (reference sequence). V was pared by 5 bases and J by 2 bases, with 7 bases of the junction left unmatched. Variable domain in full (rest from reference TRBV19 and TRBJ2-3): DGGITQSPKYLFRKEGQNVTLSCEQNLNHDAMYWYRQDPGQGLRLIYYSQIVNDFQKGDIAEGYSVSREKKESFPLTVTSAQKNPTAFYLCASSLQGKDTDTQYFGPGTRLTVL.

The rearrangement links TRBV28 to TRBJ1-2; 10 nucleotides match TRBD1. The length of the CDR3 is 16 residues. The V segment lost 5 bases and the J segment 7 bases; nucleotides outside the gene matches: 13. Per the germline V gene, CDR1 is MDHEN and CDR2 is SYDVKM. The CDR3 DNA sequence: TGTGCCAGCAGTCCGTCGCCGGGACAGGGGATCCCTGGCTACACCTTC. Translated: CASSPSPGQGIPGYTF.

The chain couples TRBV5-4 to TRBJ1-1; D is ambiguous. V lost 0 bases, J lost 0 bases, and 6 bases lay in between. CDR1 and CDR2 from the germline V gene are SGHNT and YYREEE (reference sequence). This CDR3 spans 14 amino acids. The CDR3 nucleotides read TGTGCCAGCAGCTTGGGACTTTTGAACACTGAAGCTTTCTTT. This gives the protein CASSLGLLNTEAFF.

This clone appeared a few times. This chain connects TRBV9 to TRBJ2-7; possibly TRBD2 for D (6 bases). Trimming pared 0 bases from V and 2 bases from J, leaving 15 bases between. The CDR3 has 16 residues. Germline loops: CDR1 SGDLS, CDR2 YYNGEE. The CDR3 region is CASSVDSTSSPYEQYF. As DNA, the CDR3 is TGTGCCAGCAGCGTAGATAGCACTAGCTCCCCCTACGAGCAGTACTTC.

The chain joins TRBV27 to TRBJ2-7; maybe TRBD2 (5 bases). The CDR3 covers 15 residues. Germline assignment: CDR1 MNHEY and CDR2 SMNVEV (reference sequence). Trimming left V 0 bases short and J 3 bases short, with 12 bases between. In DNA form, the CDR3 reads TGTGCCAGCAGTTTATCGACCACACTAGGCTACGAGCAGTACTTC. It yields the protein CASSLSTTLGYEQYF.

The chain recombines TRBV19 with TRBJ1-1; D unclear. The CDR3 totals 13 residues. V was clipped by 3 bases and J by 7 bases, with 12 bases between them. Germline-derived CDR1 and CDR2 are LNHDA and SQIVND (reference sequence). CDR3 coding DNA: TGTGCCAGTAGTATGGGCCAGATTGGTGAAGCTTTCTTT. This encodes CASSMGQIGEAFF.

The chain joins TRBV18 to TRBJ1-1; D gene unclear. CDR3 length: 15 residues. Germline V CDR1 and CDR2: KGHSH, LQKENI. V was cut by 2 bases and J by 1 base, with 11 bases left in between. CDR3 sequence: CASSPGLGRNTEAFF. As DNA, the CDR3 is TGTGCCAGCTCACCAGGACTGGGGAGGAACACTGAAGCTTTCTTT.

In this sample, this clone turned up once. The J gene is TRBJ2-7, the V gene TRBV5-6; 10 nucleotides agree with TRBD1. V shed 2 bases, J shed 2 bases, and the junction held 1 base outside the gene matches. This CDR3 region has 14 residues. The germline CDR1 and CDR2 sequences are SGHDT and YYEEEE. The CDR3 loop reads CASSFGTGAYEQYF. For the CDR3, the DNA is TGTGCCAGCAGCTTTGGGACAGGGGCCTACGAGCAGTACTTC. The full variable domain, with the rest looked up from reference TRBV5-6 and TRBJ2-7, is DAGVTQSPTHLIKTRGQQVTLRCSPKSGHDTVSWYQQALGQGPQFIFQYYEEEERQRGNFPDRFSGHQFPNYSSELNVNALLLGDSALYLCASSFGTGAYEQYFGPGTRLTVT.

J is TRBJ2-2 and V is TRBV5-1; D may be TRBD1 (6 bases). Germline loops: CDR1 SGHRS, CDR2 YFSETQ. CDR3 size: 16 residues. Trimming left V 1 base short and J 2 bases short, with 12 bases between. CDR3 sequence (DNA): TGCGCCAGCAGCTTGCCCGGGACAACTAACACCGGGGAGCTGTTTTTT. It yields the protein CASSLPGTTNTGELFF.

The chain recombines TRBV19 with TRBJ1-2, with 7 bases fitting TRBD1. The V and J ends lost 5 bases and 4 bases, in that order; junction bases with no gene match: 10. This CDR3 region has 15 residues. The germline gives CDR1 LNHDA, CDR2 SQIVND (reference sequence). The CDR3 DNA reads TGTGCCAGTAGTTCGCCACCGACAGGGACCTATGGCTACACCTTC. It yields the protein CASSSPPTGTYGYTF.

The V and J genes are TRBV5-1 and TRBJ2-7; 8 positions agree with TRBD2. The CDR3 extends over 15 amino acids. CDR1 is SGHRS and CDR2 is YFSETQ in the germline V gene. The junction had 13 bases not matched to a gene; V was cut back by 7 bases and J by 4 bases. The CDR3 region is CASGLSGTSGYEQYF. In nucleotides, the CDR3 is TGCGCCAGCGGGCTTTCCGGGACTAGTGGGTACGAGCAGTACTTC.

This sequence joins TRBV7-3 and TRBJ2-2, with D possibly matching TRBD1 (8 bases). The ends were cut back, 5 bases at V and 3 bases at J, with 13 bases in the middle. The length of the CDR3 is 15 residues. Germline V lookup: CDR1 SGHTA, CDR2 FQGTGA. The CDR3 nucleotides read TGTGCCAGCAGCAAACAGGGGGGGGACACCGGGGAGCTGTTTTTT. Translated, it gives CASSKQGGDTGELFF.

The chain joins TRBV7-9 to TRBJ1-2; TRBD1 matches at 7 bases. The V gene end was trimmed by 2 bases and the J gene end by 4 bases; junction bases not matched to a gene: 10. The CDR3 is made up of 16 amino acids. Germline V gene data show CDR1 as SEHNR and CDR2 as FQNEAQ (reference sequence). The CDR3: CASSLPLQDRSYGYTF. For the CDR3, the DNA is TGTGCCAGCAGCTTACCCCTTCAGGACAGGAGCTATGGCTACACCTTC.